This T cell receptor (beta chain) is from a study of T cells in tuberculosis. Study-level background: T cells were selected with CD1B tetramers loaded with glucose monomycolate. The study, taken as a whole, reports: Shorter CDR3-alpha in active tuberculosis partly drove smaller distances. GMM-specific TCRs were nearer to active tuberculosis alpha repertoires, suggesting expansion.

In the case of this clone: Its antigen is currently unknown.

Repertoires were generated with immunoSEQ multiplex PCR, while TCRdb's copy carries only in-frame clones and drops some. Of about 30,000 clones listed, 90% are singletons. The V gene's germline CDR1 is SGHRS and CDR2 YFSETQ. The V end was cut by 0 bases, the J end by 6 bases, with 13 bases between. There are 14 residues in the CDR3. Latent tuberculosis screening used tuberculin skin test and IGRA at entry. This receptor was identified in a donor aged 10-29 years with latent tuberculosis or without tuberculosis infection. V usage is TRBV5-1 and J usage is TRBJ2-7, with D possibly being TRBD2 (6 bases). The material sequenced was PBMCs. The CDR3 nucleotides read TGCGCCAGCAGCTTGGGGAGGGGATCTCCCGAGCAGTACTTC. Protein sequence: CASSLGRGSPEQYF.